This paragraph covers one TCR beta chain sequence. The antigen remains unidentified. The CDR3 length is 14 residues. CDR1 and CDR2 (germline): LNHNV, YYDKDF (reference sequence). The junction had 3 bases not matched to a gene; V was cut back by 2 bases and J by 4 bases. The entry originates in a study of cytomegalovirus exposure and HLA in healthy donors. Amplification used 60 Vbeta primers and 13 Jbeta primers. Per the original methods: Later, 65 million to 85 million unique TCR beta chains were counted in an analysis, and about 10 million of them were shared. Profiled with immunoSEQ multiplex PCR; TCRdb holds only in-frame clones, not every one. That table gives V, J and clone size, and the DNA gave D and trimming. The data hold around 130,000 clones, with under 85% observed a single time. Study-level findings and limits: It was reported in a later analysis that an Asian-associated ancestry cluster showed fewer N-insertions than the roughly 670-donor mean. When analyzed later, a missense DCLRE1C variant was found to be linked to TCR beta V- and J-gene trimming.

The receptor comes from a man aged 25-45 years in good health and CMV-seronegative. The sequenced sample consisted of PBMCs. V is TRBV15 and J is TRBJ2-7; 9 bases map to TRBD1. CDR3 sequence (DNA): TGTGCCACCAGCAGACCGGGACAGGGTTACGAGCAGTACTTC. It specifies CATSRPGQGYEQYF.